What follows is one T cell receptor beta chain and its context. Its target is not known. Repertoires were generated with immunoSEQ multiplex PCR, while TCRdb's copy carries only in-frame clones and drops some. Here the sample spans approximately 1,500,000 clones, roughly 98% being singletons. Germline CDR1 and CDR2: KGHSY and FQNENV. V was clipped by 4 bases and J by 6 bases, with 10 bases between them. CDR3 length: 13 amino acids. The sample comes from a study of shared clonotypes between healthy human individuals. Findings and caveats of the study: Memory subsets had estimated richness that was generally smaller than that of naive subsets.

Sequencing was carried out using naive CD4+ T cells sorted from blood. Subset in this sample: CD45RA+ positively selected. The TCR was taken from a man aged 25-45 years in good health. The rearrangement joins TRBV16 to TRBJ1-5; D is ambiguous. The CDR3 sequence is CASSLGYFQPQHF. The CDR3 DNA sequence: TGTGCCAGCAGCCTGGGGTATTTTCAGCCCCAGCATTTT. The whole variable domain, remainder taken from reference TRBV16 and TRBJ1-5, is GEEVAQTPKHLVRGEGQKAKLYCAPIKGHSYVFWYQQVLKNEFKFLISFQNENVFDETGMPKERFSAKCLPNSPCSLEIQATKLEDSAVYFCASSLGYFQPQHFGDGTRLSIL.